The 28 T cell receptor beta chains listed next were all sequenced from one sample in a study (dated by TCRdb to the mid-2010s). The library was obtained by RT-PCR. TCRdb lists the instrument as Illumina MiSeq. TCRdb handled the public reads itself, with Q25 trimming in fastp and clone calling in MiXCR, and kept productive beta chains. Rows are unified per CDR3 protein, each entry keeping the most common DNA and genes. The sample table records about 680,000 distinct CDR3 sequences; approximately 15% of these occur just once. The leading ten clones occupy 3% to 4.5% of the sample. The source material was memory CD4+ T cells from blood. These receptor sequences come from a female donor in good health, serving as a healthy control.

J is TRBJ1-5 and V is TRBV20-1, with D maybe TRBD1 (5 bases). V lost 6 bases and J 6 bases, leaving 24 bases between the germline ends. Germline V gene data show CDR1 as DFQATT and CDR2 as SNEGSKA (reference sequence). The CDR3 sequence is 16 residues long. The CDR3: CSARGGLRTSSQPQHF. In nucleotides, the CDR3 is TGCAGTGCGCGGGGCGGGCTCCGAACCTCAAGTCAGCCCCAGCATTTT.

The table lists this clonotype with many counts. The chain joins TRBV7-2 to TRBJ1-6, with TRBD1 as a possible D gene (5 bases). The CDR3 extends over 15 amino acids. CDR1 SGHTA and CDR2 FQGNSA come from the germline V gene. Trimming took 1 base from V and 8 from J, leaving 12 bases between them. The CDR3 loop reads CASSLDGTGYSPLHF. The CDR3 DNA follows: TGTGCCAGCAGCTTAGATGGGACGGGGTATTCACCCCTCCACTTT.

This clonotype was seen only a few times. The chain links TRBV30 to TRBJ2-1; D possibly corresponds to TRBD2 (6 bases). The V gene's germline CDR1 is GTSNPN and CDR2 SVGIG (reference sequence). V was trimmed by 4 bases and J by 1 base, leaving 14 bases between them. This CDR3 is built from 15 residues. The CDR3 loop is CAWTSADISYNEQFF. As DNA, the CDR3 is TGTGCCTGGACTAGCGCCGACATTTCCTACAATGAGCAGTTCTTC. The full variable domain, completed using reference TRBV30 and TRBJ2-1, is SQTIHQWPATLVQPVGSPLSLECTVEGTSNPNLYWYRQAAGRGLQLLFYSVGIGQISSEVPQNLSASRPQDRQFILSSKKLLLSDSGFYLCAWTSADISYNEQFFGPGTRLTVL.

The J gene is TRBJ2-7, the V gene TRBV20-1; possible D gene TRBD1, 5 bases. Germline V gene sequence: CDR1 DFQATT, CDR2 SNEGSKA (reference sequence). The ends were cut back, 3 bases at V and 2 bases at J, with 11 bases in the middle. The CDR3 spans 13 residues. CDR3 protein: CSASRGATYEQYF. CDR3 nucleotides: TGCAGTGCTAGTCGTGGGGCAACCTACGAGCAGTACTTC.

As regards this clonotype: The CDR3 ends on some other residue instead of the conserved phenylalanine or tryptophan, so this is likely a read error. The chain recombines TRBV20-1 with TRBJ2-7, with D possibly being TRBD1 (5 bases). The CDR3 totals 13 residues. The V end was cut by 3 bases, the J end by 1 base, with 10 bases between. Germline CDR1 reads DFQATT; CDR2 reads SNEGSKA (reference sequence). CDR3 residues: CSASRQGSYEQYL. The CDR3 nucleotides read TGCAGTGCTAGCCGGCAGGGATCCTACGAGCAGTACTTA.

This clonotype was observed a few times. The CDR3 is CASSRQDLYTDTQYF. For the CDR3, the DNA is TGTGCCAGCAGTCGGCAGGACCTATACACAGATACGCAGTATTTT. The chain carries TRBV27 and TRBJ2-3, with no clear D. Germline V gene data show CDR1 as MNHEY and CDR2 as SMNVEV (reference sequence). V was clipped by 5 bases and J by 2 bases, with 14 bases between them. The CDR3 covers 15 residues.

V is TRBV5-6 and J is TRBJ2-5; D is ambiguous. V was pared by 1 base and J by 5 bases, with 6 bases between. CDR3 length: 12 residues. Germline assignment: CDR1 SGHDT and CDR2 YYEEEE. The chain's CDR3 is CASSLYVETQYF. In DNA, the CDR3 is TGTGCCAGCAGCTTGTATGTGGAGACCCAGTACTTC.

The chain has TRBV6-2 or TRBV6-3 and TRBJ2-5, with TRBD2 identical over 9 bases. J was trimmed by 1 base and V by 6 bases; bases with no gene match: 9. There are 16 residues in the CDR3. Per the germline V gene, CDR1 is MNHEY and CDR2 is SVGEGT. CDR3 DNA sequence: TGTGCCAGCAGACCAGCGGGGGGTAATGTCCAAGAGACCCAGTACTTC. It specifies CASRPAGGNVQETQYF.

This clonotype was found many times. J is TRBJ1-2 and V is TRBV7-6, with TRBD1 matching 10 bases. The CDR3 has 14 amino acids. Germline CDR1 and CDR2: SGHVS and FNYEAQ. The V and J ends lost 5 bases and 4 bases, in that order; junction bases with no gene match: 4. DNA for the CDR3: TGTGCCAGCAGCCGTGGACAGGGGGGCTATGGCTACACCTTC. Its protein product is CASSRGQGGYGYTF.

J is TRBJ2-1 and V is TRBV5-1, with 10 bases lining up with TRBD2. The CDR3 runs to 15 residues. CDR1 is SGHRS, CDR2 YFSETQ, per germline. V shed 5 bases, J shed 7 bases, and the junction held 9 bases outside the gene matches. The DNA of the CDR3 is TGCGCCAGCAGACTAGCGGGGATTGGTACGAATGAGCAGTTCTTC. Translation: CASRLAGIGTNEQFF. Full variable domain (remainder filled in from reference TRBV5-1 and TRBJ2-1): KAGVTQTPRYLIKTRGQQVTLSCSPISGHRSVSWYQQTPGQGLQFLFEYFSETQRNKGNFPGRFSGRQFSNSRSEMNVSTLELGDSALYLCASRLAGIGTNEQFFGPGTRLTVL.

This clonotype was seen only a few times. This chain links TRBV7-2 with TRBJ2-7; D possibly corresponds to TRBD2 (6 bases). Germline CDR1 SGHTA, CDR2 FQGNSA. The CDR3 runs 13 residues. With 5 bases removed from V and 5 bases from J, the gap between germline ends came to 13 bases. Written as DNA, the CDR3 is TGTGCCAGCAGCCGGACATGGGGGGACGAGCAGTACTTC. This encodes CASSRTWGDEQYF.

This clonotype was counted many times. The V and J genes are TRBV6-1 and TRBJ1-1; TRBD1 is a possible D gene (5 bases). The germline V gene encodes CDR1 MNHNS and CDR2 SASEGT. The CDR3 has 13 residues. Between the trimmed V and J ends, which lost 7 bases and 6 bases, there was a span of 15 bases. The CDR3 coding sequence is TGTGCCAGCAATACCAGAGACAGATCTGAAGCTTTCTTT. Protein product: CASNTRDRSEAFF.

V gene TRBV12-3 or TRBV12-4 combines with J gene TRBJ1-5; D remains ambiguous. The CDR3 spans 13 residues. Between the trimmed V and J ends, which lost 3 bases and 4 bases, there was a span of 7 bases. The CDR3 DNA is TGTGCCAGCAGTTTCCGGCAGAATCAGCCCCAGCATTTT. It specifies CASSFRQNQPQHF.

This clonotype was seen a few times. The chain joins TRBV27 to TRBJ2-5; tentatively, D is TRBD1 or TRBD2 (5 bases each). CDR1 MNHEY and CDR2 SMNVEV come from the germline V gene (reference sequence). CDR3 size: 11 residues. Trimming left V 10 bases short and J 7 bases short, with 13 bases between. The CDR3 DNA sequence: TGTGCCACCGGGACCCAGGGGACCCAGTACTTC. Protein product: CATGTQGTQYF.

There are many counts of this clonotype. V and J are TRBV12-3 or TRBV12-4 and TRBJ1-5, with 7 bases matching TRBD1. Unmatched junction bases numbered 2, after V lost 0 bases and J lost 6 bases. This CDR3 spans 14 amino acids. The chain's CDR3 is CASSLAAGGQPQHF. The CDR3 DNA sequence: TGTGCCAGCAGTTTAGCGGCAGGGGGTCAGCCCCAGCATTTT.

V usage is TRBV5-4 and J usage is TRBJ2-7; tentatively, D is TRBD2 (6 bases). Germline V gene data show CDR1 as SGHNT and CDR2 as YYREEE (reference sequence). V shed 3 bases and J shed 4 bases, with 14 bases lying between them. This CDR3 comprises 14 residues. The CDR3 sequence: CASSSDPEGYEQYF. As DNA, the CDR3 is TGTGCCAGCAGCTCCGACCCGGAGGGATACGAGCAGTACTTC.

The chain links TRBV5-1 to TRBJ2-7; a weak D match, TRBD1 (5 bases). Germline lookup yields CDR1 SGHRS and CDR2 YFSETQ. V lost 0 bases, J lost 3 bases, and 10 bases lay in between. The CDR3 totals 14 residues. In DNA form, the CDR3 reads TGCGCCAGCAGCTTGGGTCCCCAGGGCTACGAGCAGTACTTC. Translated: CASSLGPQGYEQYF. The complete variable domain, with remaining parts taken from reference TRBV5-1 and TRBJ2-7, reads KAGVTQTPRYLIKTRGQQVTLSCSPISGHRSVSWYQQTPGQGLQFLFEYFSETQRNKGNFPGRFSGRQFSNSRSEMNVSTLELGDSALYLCASSLGPQGYEQYFGPGTRLTVT.

V and J are TRBV5-1 and TRBJ2-1; perhaps D is TRBD1 or TRBD2 (6 bases each). Germline lookup yields CDR1 SGHRS and CDR2 YFSETQ. V gave up 7 bases and J gave up 7 bases, with 21 bases separating them. CDR3 length: 15 amino acids. CDR3 loop: CASSPPGGGGNEQFF. The CDR3 DNA follows: TGCGCCAGCTCCCCCCCCGGCGGAGGGGGGAATGAGCAGTTCTTC.

This clonotype was observed a handful of times. The V gene is TRBV9, the J gene TRBJ1-2, with 9 bases identical to TRBD1. The V gene's germline CDR1 is SGDLS and CDR2 YYNGEE. The CDR3 sequence is 19 residues long. With 3 bases clipped from V and 4 bases from J, the junction kept 19 bases outside the gene matches. CDR3 DNA: TGTGCCAGCAGCGAGACGACCGGGACAGGGCTTTCCCCCTTCTATGGCTACACCTTC. Its protein is CASSETTGTGLSPFYGYTF. Full variable domain (remainder filled in from reference TRBV9 and TRBJ1-2): DSGVTQTPKHLITATGQRVTLRCSPRSGDLSVYWYQQSLDQGLQFLIQYYNGEERAKGNILERFSAQQFPDLHSELNLSSLELGDSALYFCASSETTGTGLSPFYGYTFGSGTRLTVV.

The genes are TRBV7-8 and TRBJ2-1; D may be TRBD2 (6 bases). Germline CDR1 is SGHVS and CDR2 is FQNEAQ. The V and J ends lost 3 bases and 0 bases respectively, with 18 bases between them. The CDR3 totals 18 residues. The chain's CDR3 is CASSLSADPGGSYNEQFF. As DNA, the CDR3 is TGTGCCAGCAGCTTGTCGGCAGATCCCGGGGGCTCCTACAATGAGCAGTTCTTC.

The V call is TRBV2, the J call TRBJ2-1, with 10 bases lining up with TRBD2. From germline, CDR1 is SNHLY and CDR2 FYNNEI. The CDR3 totals 14 residues. V trimming: 11 bases; J trimming: 4 bases; junction bases outside the gene matches: 8. The chain's CDR3 is CASGLAETYNEQFF. Written as DNA, the CDR3 is TGTGCCTCTGGACTAGCGGAAACTTACAATGAGCAGTTCTTC.

This clonotype was counted at least ten times. CDR3 residues: CASSTTSGTYNEQFF. The CDR3 nucleotides read TGTGCCAGCAGCACGACTAGCGGGACCTACAATGAGCAGTTCTTC. The rearrangement uses TRBV7-2 and TRBJ2-1; 11 bases map to TRBD2. CDR1 and CDR2 from the germline V gene are SGHTA and FQGNSA. This CDR3 is built from 15 residues. V was pared by 5 bases and J by 2 bases, with 2 bases of the junction left unmatched.

The chain carries TRBV5-1 and TRBJ2-1; D perhaps matches TRBD2 (7 bases). V dropped 0 bases and J dropped 9 bases, with 19 bases sitting between them. Germline CDR1 reads SGHRS; CDR2 reads YFSETQ. The CDR3 covers 16 residues. The CDR3 protein is CASSLGWGRESPEQFF. In DNA, the CDR3 is TGCGCCAGCAGCTTGGGATGGGGGCGGGAGTCGCCTGAGCAGTTCTTC.

Concerning this clonotype: The junction departs from germline at one end; a sequencing error may be responsible. V and J are TRBV20-1 and TRBJ2-7; no clear D gene. CDR1 is DFQATT and CDR2 is SNEGSKA in the germline V gene (reference sequence). The CDR3 is 11 amino acids. The CDR3 region is CSAPVSYKQYF. DNA of the CDR3: TGCAGTGCCCCCGTCTCCTACAAGCAGTACTTC.

The chain combines TRBV11-2 with TRBJ2-3, with D uncertain. Germline CDR1 is SGHAT and CDR2 is FQNNGV. V lost 6 bases and J lost 12, with 13 bases in between. This CDR3 comprises 11 residues. The CDR3 nucleotides read TGTGCCAGCAGAGTCGGACCCCTTCAGTATTTT. Translating gives CASRVGPLQYF.

The table lists this clonotype with a few counts. The chain uses TRBV10-3 and TRBJ2-2; D possibly corresponds to TRBD2 (6 bases). The CDR3 totals 13 residues. With 7 bases removed from V and 4 bases from J, the gap between germline ends came to 10 bases. CDR1 and CDR2 from the germline V gene are ENHRY and SYGVKD. DNA for the CDR3: TGTGCCATCACCGGGAGTGGCACCGGGGAGCTGTTTTTT. As protein: CAITGSGTGELFF.

V usage is TRBV7-9 and J usage is TRBJ2-1, with D perhaps assigned TRBD1 or TRBD2 (5 bases each). V lost 2 bases, J lost 8 bases, and 19 bases lay in between. Germline V gene data show CDR1 as SEHNR and CDR2 as FQNEAQ (reference sequence). This CDR3 has 16 residues. Here the CDR3 DNA reads TGTGCCAGCAGCTTAAGGATGGCAGGGAGTGTGCATGAGCAGTTCTTC. This sequence encodes CASSLRMAGSVHEQFF.

This clonotype was counted many times. The CDR3 nucleotides are TGTGCCAGCAGTTTAGGACCATCCGAGGCTTTCTTT. Its protein product is CASSLGPSEAFF. The V gene is TRBV12-3 or TRBV12-4, the J gene TRBJ1-1, with D unresolved. The germline V and J ends were trimmed by 1 base and 11 bases, with 11 bases remaining between them. The CDR3 consists of 12 residues.